This T cell receptor beta chain derives from a study of T cell responses to AZD1222 COVID-19 vaccine. Study-wide findings and caveats: Reportedly, nearly half of unique spike TCRs recognized epitopes outside B.1.351/B.1.1.7 mutations.

Points on this clone: Its antigen remains unknown.

Germline values: CDR1 LGHDT, CDR2 YNNKEL (reference sequence). Trimming shortened V by 2 bases and J by 7 bases, and 11 bases separated the two germline ends. This CDR3 comprises 13 residues. Data came from immunoSEQ multiplex PCR; TCRdb stores just in-frame clones and leaves some out. The sample contains more than 250,000 clones, 90% to 95% of which appear only once. The sequence was collected from an adult in good health. V and J are TRBV3-1 (or the pseudogene TRBV3-2) and TRBJ1-2, with a possible D match to TRBD1 (5 bases). Sequencing was performed on peripheral blood, taken on day 0 of AZD1222 vaccination. DNA of the CDR3: TGTGCCAGCAGCCAAACACTGGGGGGTGGCTACACCTTC. Encoded protein: CASSQTLGGGYTF.